A single sample gave rise to the 26 T cell receptor beta chains below, sequenced in a study of PD-L1 blockade in urothelial cancer. This table comes from immunoSEQ multiplex PCR, and its TCRdb copy is limited to in-frame clones, with some not included. Seen here are approximately 100,000 clones, about 85% observed once, and the top ten hold around 2.4%. The sample in question was PBMCs, obtained around atezolizumab (anti-PD-L1) treatment. Source of these receptors: a man aged 50 to 60 with urothelial cancer.

This clone appeared a few times. DNA of the CDR3: TGTGCCAGCAGCCAAGAAATACAGCTCCTGGGCGGGGAGCTGTTTTTT. Protein product: CASSQEIQLLGGELFF. The chain uses TRBV4-2 and TRBJ2-2; no clear D gene. V was cut by 0 bases and J by 7 bases, with 15 bases left in between. Germline-derived CDR1 and CDR2 are LGHNA and YNFKEQ. This CDR3 is built from 16 residues.

This clone was observed once. V and J are TRBV5-6 and TRBJ1-1; maybe TRBD1 (5 bases). Per the germline V gene, CDR1 is SGHDT and CDR2 is YYEEEE. This CDR3 is 18 amino acids long. Trimming took 0 bases from V and 0 from J, leaving 18 bases between them. The CDR3 DNA reads TGTGCCAGCAGCTTGGGGAGGGGCGGTATCCGGTTGAACACTGAAGCTTTCTTT. Protein product: CASSLGRGGIRLNTEAFF. Full variable domain (outside the CDR3, taken from reference TRBV5-6 and TRBJ1-1): DAGVTQSPTHLIKTRGQQVTLRCSPKSGHDTVSWYQQALGQGPQFIFQYYEEEERQRGNFPDRFSGHQFPNYSSELNVNALLLGDSALYLCASSLGRGGIRLNTEAFFGQGTRLTVV.

This sequence joins TRBV7-8 and TRBJ2-5; TRBD1 agrees at 11 bases. Germline-derived CDR1 and CDR2 are SGHVS and FQNEAQ. This CDR3 is built from 15 residues. The V and J ends lost 7 bases and 5 bases, in that order; junction bases with no gene match: 9. The CDR3 loop is CASTRLGQGAETQYF. In nucleotides, the CDR3 is TGTGCCAGCACACGCCTAGGACAGGGGGCCGAGACCCAGTACTTC. Full variable domain (missing parts from reference TRBV7-8 and TRBJ2-5): GAGVSQSPRYKVAKRGQDVALRCDPISGHVSLFWYQQALGQGPEFLTYFQNEAQLDKSGLPSDRFFAERPEGSVSTLKIQRTQQEDSAVYLCASTRLGQGAETQYFGPGTRLLVL.

CDR3: CASSFQVVTGELFF. The DNA for the CDR3 is TGTGCCAGCAGCTTTCAGGTTGTAACCGGGGAGCTGTTTTTT. The chain recombines TRBV7-9 with TRBJ2-2; no reliable D call. The germline V gene encodes CDR1 SEHNR and CDR2 FQNEAQ (reference sequence). V lost 3 bases and J lost 5, with 10 bases in between. The CDR3 loop spans 14 amino acids.

The CDR3 region is CASSLMFGGRASSGANVLTF. The CDR3 coding sequence is TGTGCCAGCAGCTTAATGTTTGGCGGGAGGGCCTCCTCTGGGGCCAACGTCCTGACTTTC. V gene TRBV7-3 combines with J gene TRBJ2-6, with 9 positions matching TRBD2. The CDR3 sequence is 20 residues long. Trimming cost V 1 base and J 0 bases; bases outside gene matches: 10. Germline lookup yields CDR1 SGHTA and CDR2 FQGTGA.

V and J are TRBV30 and TRBJ1-1; 11 bases are shared with TRBD1. With V trimmed by 6 bases and J by 5 bases, 5 bases remained unmatched. Germline V CDR1 and CDR2: GTSNPN, SVGIG (reference sequence). CDR3 length equals 13 residues. CDR3 DNA: TGTGCCTGTCCGGGACAGGGGGGGACTGAAGCTTTCTTT. It codes for CACPGQGGTEAFF. The full variable domain, completed using reference TRBV30 and TRBJ1-1, is SQTIHQWPATLVQPVGSPLSLECTVEGTSNPNLYWYRQAAGRGLQLLFYSVGIGQISSEVPQNLSASRPQDRQFILSSKKLLLSDSGFYLCACPGQGGTEAFFGQGTRLTVV.

The genes are TRBV25-1 and TRBJ2-5, with a tentative D call TRBD2 (5 bases). Looked up from germline, CDR1 is MGHDK and CDR2 is SYGVNS. The CDR3 consists of 13 residues. V lost 8 bases and J lost 3, with 13 bases in between. In DNA, the CDR3 is TGTGCCAGCGCAAAAGGAGGAGAAGAGACCCAGTACTTC. Its translation: CASAKGGEETQYF.

The chain uses TRBV19 and TRBJ2-1; 8 positions match TRBD1. The V segment lost 7 bases and the J segment 4 bases; nucleotides outside the gene matches: 6. CDR1 and CDR2 from the germline V gene are LNHDA and SQIVND (reference sequence). The CDR3 spans 14 residues. The CDR3, as DNA: TGTGCCAGTAACGCGGGACAGGTGTACAATGAGCAGTTCTTC. It specifies CASNAGQVYNEQFF.

CDR3 DNA sequence: TGTGCCACCAAAAGCGGGAATACCTACGAGCAGTACTTC. Encoded protein: CATKSGNTYEQYF. V and J are TRBV11-1 and TRBJ2-7, with 7 bases fitting TRBD2. The germline V gene encodes CDR1 SGHAT and CDR2 FQDESV (reference sequence). V was clipped by 10 bases and J by 2 bases; unmatched bases: 8. The CDR3 consists of 13 residues.

The chain is built from TRBV19 and TRBJ2-4; a possible D gene is TRBD2 (6 bases). The CDR3 extends over 14 amino acids. Looked up from germline, CDR1 is LNHDA and CDR2 is SQIVND (reference sequence). V dropped 5 bases and J dropped 7 bases, with 15 bases sitting between them. In DNA form, the CDR3 reads TGTGCCAGTAGTCTCGCGGGGCCGATCAACATTCAGTACTTC. This gives the protein CASSLAGPINIQYF.

This clone was recorded a few times. The chain recombines TRBV9 with TRBJ2-7, with a tentative D call TRBD1 (6 bases). Germline CDR1 is SGDLS and CDR2 is YYNGEE. The length of the CDR3 is 13 residues. V gave up 0 bases and J gave up 6 bases, with 10 bases separating them. The CDR3 nucleotides are TGTGCCAGCAGCGTAGAGCTGGGGGCCGAGCAGTACTTC. Its translation: CASSVELGAEQYF.

This sequence joins TRBV13 and TRBJ2-1; perhaps TRBD1 as D (6 bases). The CDR3 sequence is 14 residues long. V shed 1 base and J shed 5 bases, with 9 bases lying between them. CDR1 is PRHDT, CDR2 FYEKMQ, per germline (reference sequence). The CDR3 reads CASSLVPGDNEQFF. CDR3 in DNA: TGTGCCAGCAGCTTAGTCCCAGGGGACAATGAGCAGTTCTTC.

The CDR3 region is CASSPMTSTQPQHF. Written as DNA, the CDR3 is TGTGCCAGCAGCCCTATGACATCCACCCAGCCCCAGCATTTT. The V and J genes are TRBV7-9 and TRBJ1-5, with D unclear. Germline CDR1 reads SEHNR; CDR2 reads FQNEAQ (reference sequence). V lost 5 bases to trimming and J lost 7 bases, with 15 bases between them. This CDR3 region has 14 residues.

The chain recombines TRBV4-1 with TRBJ2-5, with 9 bases that match TRBD1. The CDR3 consists of 15 residues. V was pared by 6 bases and J by 4 bases, with 9 bases of the junction left unmatched. Germline V CDR1 and CDR2: MGHRA, YSYEKL. The CDR3 DNA sequence: TGCGCCAGCAGTTCCGGGACAGGGTACGCAGAGACCCAGTACTTC. Its protein product is CASSSGTGYAETQYF.

The chain links TRBV9 to TRBJ2-2; 8 bases are shared with TRBD1. From germline, CDR1 is SGDLS and CDR2 YYNGEE. Losses at the gene ends were 5 bases for V and 0 bases for J; bases not matched to a gene: 6. The CDR3 sequence is 16 residues long. In DNA, the CDR3 is TGTGCCAGCAGTAGACAGGGGCCTGCGAACACCGGGGAGCTGTTTTTT. The encoded protein is CASSRQGPANTGELFF. Full variable domain (remainder filled in from reference TRBV9 and TRBJ2-2): DSGVTQTPKHLITATGQRVTLRCSPRSGDLSVYWYQQSLDQGLQFLIQYYNGEERAKGNILERFSAQQFPDLHSELNLSSLELGDSALYFCASSRQGPANTGELFFGEGSRLTVL.

J is TRBJ2-3 and V is TRBV7-2, with 10 bases fitting TRBD2. CDR1 and CDR2 from the germline V gene are SGHTA and FQGNSA. CDR3 size: 16 residues. The ends lost 3 bases at V and 3 bases at J; junction bases unmatched: 6. The CDR3 protein is CASSLEGTSATDTQYF. The CDR3 DNA is TGTGCCAGCAGCTTGGAAGGGACTAGCGCAACAGATACGCAGTATTTT.

V and J are TRBV28 and TRBJ2-7; TRBD1 matches at 8 bases. CDR1 and CDR2 from the germline V gene are MDHEN and SYDVKM. The length of the CDR3 is 14 residues. V was pared by 8 bases and J by 7 bases, with 13 bases of the junction left unmatched. DNA for the CDR3: TGTGCCAGCTCCGGGACAGGAGTATTTCTGGAGCAGTACTTC. This sequence encodes CASSGTGVFLEQYF.

This clone is a singleton in its sample. V and J are TRBV5-1 and TRBJ1-4; no clear D gene. This CDR3 is built from 16 residues. The germline gives CDR1 SGHRS, CDR2 YFSETQ. V was clipped by 3 bases and J by 3 bases, with 15 bases between them. The CDR3 DNA follows: TGCGCCAGCAGCTCCCGAGACCCGGCGGCTAATGAAAAACTGTTTTTT. This encodes CASSSRDPAANEKLFF.

The CDR3 DNA reads TGTGCCAGCAGAAATCGGGATGAAGCTTTCTTT. Translated, it gives CASRNRDEAFF. The chain combines TRBV2 with TRBJ1-1; D remains ambiguous. Trimming removed 6 bases at V and 7 bases at J, with 9 bases between. The CDR3 consists of 11 residues. The germline CDR1 and CDR2 sequences are SNHLY and FYNNEI.

The count of this clone is one. The chain recombines TRBV30 with TRBJ1-6; D unresolved. Germline values: CDR1 GTSNPN, CDR2 SVGIG (reference sequence). V gave up 0 bases and J gave up 10 bases, with 16 bases separating them. The CDR3 extends over 15 amino acids. The CDR3 DNA sequence: TGTGCCTGGAGTGTCGGCGGGAGGCATGACTCACCCCTCCACTTT. The encoded protein is CAWSVGGRHDSPLHF.

The chain couples TRBV5-6 to TRBJ2-3; maybe TRBD1 (6 bases). This CDR3 has 16 amino acids. V was cut by 4 bases and J by 4 bases, with 19 bases left in between. Looked up from germline, CDR1 is SGHDT and CDR2 is YYEEEE. Here the CDR3 DNA reads TGTGCCAGCAGCCCCCAATCTTGGGGGCCCGCAGATACGCAGTATTTT. Residues: CASSPQSWGPADTQYF. Drawing the rest from reference TRBV5-6 and TRBJ2-3, the complete variable domain is DAGVTQSPTHLIKTRGQQVTLRCSPKSGHDTVSWYQQALGQGPQFIFQYYEEEERQRGNFPDRFSGHQFPNYSSELNVNALLLGDSALYLCASSPQSWGPADTQYFGPGTRLTVL.

The V call is TRBV5-1, the J call TRBJ2-1; TRBD1 is a possible D gene (5 bases). Germline V gene sequence: CDR1 SGHRS, CDR2 YFSETQ. CDR3 size: 16 residues. V lost 0 bases to trimming and J lost 7 bases, with 17 bases between them. In DNA, the CDR3 is TGCGCCAGCAGCTTGGCGTGGGGCCGCATGGATAATGAGCAGTTCTTC. Translating it yields CASSLAWGRMDNEQFF.

The chain employs TRBV7-9 and TRBJ2-5; D might be TRBD2 (5 bases). Trimming shortened V by 8 bases and J by 1 base, and 11 bases separated the two germline ends. Germline V gives CDR1 SEHNR, CDR2 FQNEAQ (reference sequence). The CDR3 extends over 13 amino acids. CDR3 in amino acids: CASAVSVQETQYF. CDR3 sequence (DNA): TGTGCCAGCGCAGTTAGCGTCCAAGAGACCCAGTACTTC.

The genes are TRBV6-6 and TRBJ2-3; 11 nucleotides align to TRBD2. V shed 6 bases, J shed 1 base, and the junction held 6 bases outside the gene matches. This CDR3 has 16 residues. Germline values: CDR1 MNHNY, CDR2 SVGAGI (reference sequence). CDR3 sequence reads: CASSLGLAAGTDTQYF. CDR3 DNA sequence: TGTGCCAGCAGCTTGGGACTAGCGGCCGGCACAGATACGCAGTATTTT.

This clone was seen only a few times. The chain has TRBV18 and TRBJ1-1, with 7 positions matching TRBD1. Germline CDR1 is KGHSH and CDR2 is LQKENI. The CDR3 length is 14 residues. The V and J ends lost 10 bases and 1 base, in that order; junction bases with no gene match: 9. CDR3 protein: CATTSTGANTEAFF. The CDR3 region has the DNA TGTGCCACCACTTCTACAGGGGCGAACACTGAAGCTTTCTTT.

The chain joins TRBV30 to TRBJ1-1; tentative D call: TRBD1 (5 bases). The V gene's germline CDR1 is GTSNPN and CDR2 SVGIG (reference sequence). The CDR3 totals 12 residues. V was trimmed by 2 bases and J by 7 bases, leaving 11 bases between them. For the CDR3, the DNA is TGTGCCTGGAGTATAAGGGGCAGTGAAGCTTTCTTT. Translation gives CAWSIRGSEAFF.